This TCR beta chain appears in the sequencing data of a study of shared clonotypes between healthy human individuals. The CDR3 has 15 amino acids. The V and J ends lost 2 bases and 4 bases, in that order; junction bases with no gene match: 7. Germline CDR1 reads MDHEN; CDR2 reads SYDVKM. Produced via immunoSEQ multiplex PCR; TCRdb's table is partial and in-frame only. Of about 470,000 clones listed, 70% to 80% were seen once; the top ten hold 13%. Source material: PBMCs. This chain links TRBV28 with TRBJ2-5; TRBD2 aligns across 7 bases. This TCR came from a woman aged 40 to 49 in good health. Some clones in this sample may be carry-over from other donors' samples. The CDR3 region is CASSLLFAGVETQYF. CDR3 coding DNA: TGTGCCAGCAGTTTACTTTTTGCGGGAGTAGAGACCCAGTACTTC.